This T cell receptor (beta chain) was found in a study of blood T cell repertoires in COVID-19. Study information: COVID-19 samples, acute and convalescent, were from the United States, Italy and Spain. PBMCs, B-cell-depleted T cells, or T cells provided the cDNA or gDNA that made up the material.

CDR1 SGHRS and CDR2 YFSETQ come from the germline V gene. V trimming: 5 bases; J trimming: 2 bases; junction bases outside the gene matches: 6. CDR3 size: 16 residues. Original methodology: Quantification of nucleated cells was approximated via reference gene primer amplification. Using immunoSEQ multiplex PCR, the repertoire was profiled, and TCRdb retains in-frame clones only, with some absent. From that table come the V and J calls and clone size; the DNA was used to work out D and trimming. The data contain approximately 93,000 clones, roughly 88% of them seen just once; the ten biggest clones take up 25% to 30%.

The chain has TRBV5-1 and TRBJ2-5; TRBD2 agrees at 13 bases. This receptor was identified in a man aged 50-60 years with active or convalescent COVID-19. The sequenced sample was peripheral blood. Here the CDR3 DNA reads TGCGCCAGCAGAGGGACTAGCGGGACATTGCAAGAGACCCAGTACTTC. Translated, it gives CASRGTSGTLQETQYF.